Below are 10 T cell receptor beta chains sequenced from a single sample in a study of Ad26.COV2.S vaccination and SARS-CoV-2 variants. TCRdb keeps only in-frame clones here, not all; method: immunoSEQ multiplex PCR. The sample lists around 380,000 clones; approximately 91% were seen once. As for treatment: some 20 received Ad26.COV2.S at low or high dose, single or two shots; 5 received placebo; per-sample allocation not given. All samples were drawn on day 63, counting from the first vaccine or placebo injection. The material sequenced was peripheral blood, taken in a trial of Ad26.COV2.S vaccine versus placebo. The receptors here all came from a person aged 18-60 years who received the Ad26.COV2.S COVID-19 vaccine or a placebo.

This clone came up once. The genes are TRBV4-1 and TRBJ1-5; no definite D call. Germline CDR1 MGHRA, CDR2 YSYEKL. The ends were cut back, 4 bases at V and 5 bases at J, with 15 bases in the middle. The CDR3 loop spans 15 amino acids. DNA for the CDR3: TGCGCCAGCAGCCGCATATCTGGCGTAGATCAGCCCCAGCATTTT. Residues: CASSRISGVDQPQHF.

Notes on this clone: One junction end does not reproduce the germline sequence, and a read error may be involved. V is TRBV5-4 and J is TRBJ1-1, with D uncertain. The CDR3 has 14 residues. Per the germline V gene, CDR1 is SGHNT and CDR2 is YYREEE (reference sequence). For the CDR3, the DNA is TGTGCCAACAGCTTAACTACACAGAACACTGAAGCTTTCTTT. This encodes CANSLTTQNTEAFF.

The count of this clone is one. The chain links TRBV10-2 to TRBJ2-7; 7 bases map to TRBD1. The CDR3 has 15 residues. CDR1 and CDR2 (germline): WSHSY, SAAADI. V dropped 5 bases and J dropped 5; count of bases not matched to a gene: 12. As DNA, the CDR3 is TGCGCCAGCAGTTACGGGACAGATACTTATAACGAGCAGTACTTC. Translating gives CASSYGTDTYNEQYF.

The chain has TRBV2 and TRBJ2-3; 9 nucleotides line up with TRBD1. V lost 6 bases and J lost 1; bases outside the gene matches: 2. The germline V gene has CDR1 SNHLY and CDR2 FYNNEI. The CDR3 length is 14 residues. The CDR3 spells CASRRTGGTDTQYF. Written as DNA, the CDR3 is TGTGCCAGCAGGCGGACAGGGGGCACAGATACGCAGTATTTT.

The rearrangement joins TRBV13 to TRBJ2-5; no reliable D call. With 0 bases removed from V and 2 bases from J, the gap between germline ends came to 4 bases. This CDR3 has 13 amino acids. The V gene's germline CDR1 is PRHDT and CDR2 FYEKMQ (reference sequence). CDR3 sequence (DNA): TGTGCCAGCAGCTTAGGGGCTCAAGAGACCCAGTACTTC. It yields the protein CASSLGAQETQYF.

The V call is TRBV2, the J call TRBJ1-3; 8 positions agree with TRBD1. The CDR3 covers 15 residues. CDR1 and CDR2 (germline): SNHLY, FYNNEI. V lost 4 bases and J lost 0; bases outside the gene matches: 2. The CDR3 spells CASSAGGYSGNTIYF. The CDR3 nucleotides read TGTGCCAGCAGTGCAGGGGGCTACTCTGGAAACACCATATATTTT.

This rearrangement joins TRBV5-4 to TRBJ1-2, with D unclear. The CDR3 totals 16 residues. The germline V gene has CDR1 SGHNT and CDR2 YYREEE (reference sequence). Trimming left V 4 bases short and J 4 bases short, with 20 bases between. The CDR3 sequence: CASSPTGVRILYGYTF. DNA of the CDR3: TGTGCCAGCAGCCCCACTGGGGTCAGGATCCTCTATGGCTACACCTTC.

The rearrangement uses TRBV27 and TRBJ2-2; TRBD1 agrees at 9 bases. V lost 9 bases and J lost 4; bases outside the gene matches: 12. CDR1 and CDR2 from the germline V gene are MNHEY and SMNVEV (reference sequence). The CDR3 covers 16 residues. The CDR3 bases are TGTGCCAGTCAAACCGGGACAGGGCTTCGCACCGGGGAGCTGTTTTTT. It is translated as CASQTGTGLRTGELFF.

This chain connects TRBV7-9 to TRBJ1-2; maybe TRBD1 (5 bases). The V gene's germline CDR1 is SEHNR and CDR2 FQNEAQ (reference sequence). V was cut by 7 bases and J by 6 bases, with 21 bases left in between. This CDR3 has 15 amino acids. The CDR3 DNA sequence: TGTGCCAGCATCCCCACAGGCGGGGCCTTGGATGGCTACACCTTC. Amino acids: CASIPTGGALDGYTF.

The gene calls are TRBV5-6 and TRBJ2-7, with D possibly being TRBD1 (6 bases). Deletions cut 4 bases from V and 1 base from J, with 15 bases between. The CDR3 is 15 residues long. The germline CDR1 and CDR2 sequences are SGHDT and YYEEEE. The chain's CDR3 is CASSPTGQLSYEQYF. The CDR3 DNA follows: TGTGCCAGCAGCCCGACAGGACAGCTATCCTACGAGCAGTACTTC.